Shown below are 11 T cell receptor beta chains from a single sample sequenced in a study of blood T cell repertoires in COVID-19 (dated by TCRdb to 2018 to 2021). The library was obtained by the immunoSEQ multiplex PCR assay. TCRdb took over this immuneACCESS table, retaining in-frame rearrangements with V and J assigned. Such tables are incomplete; in checked studies, under half of the missing clones stem from an unresolved V gene, and the remainder is unexplained. The sample table shows 80,000 to 130,000 clones, and approximately 92% are seen once. Jointly, the top ten make up around 5.7% of the sample. The specimen was peripheral blood. These receptors all come from a man aged 70 or older with acute or convalescent COVID-19.

This sequence joins TRBV6-1 and TRBJ2-1; TRBD2 might be the D (7 bases). Germline V gives CDR1 MNHNS, CDR2 SASEGT. The CDR3 runs 16 residues. Trimming left V 4 bases short and J 8 bases short, with 21 bases between. The CDR3 DNA follows: TGTGCCAGCAGTGCCCTTCCCGGGGGGCATTACTATGAGCAGTTCTTC. Translating it yields CASSALPGGHYYEQFF.

The V call is TRBV5-1, the J call TRBJ1-2; D ambiguous. Deletions cut 3 bases from V and 5 bases from J, with 8 bases between. CDR1 and CDR2 (germline): SGHRS, YFSETQ. The CDR3 spans 12 residues. This chain's CDR3 is CASSSDLYGYTF. The DNA of the CDR3 is TGCGCCAGCAGCTCAGACTTGTATGGCTACACCTTC.

This clone was seen a handful of times. V gene TRBV10-3 combines with J gene TRBJ2-1; the match to TRBD2 covers 10 bases. Germline V gene sequence: CDR1 ENHRY, CDR2 SYGVKD. Losses at the gene ends were 8 bases for V and 5 bases for J; bases not matched to a gene: 3. The CDR3 is 13 amino acids. The CDR3 sequence is CAIGTSVHNEQFF. The CDR3 DNA reads as TGTGCCATCGGGACTAGCGTTCACAATGAGCAGTTCTTC.

The chain has TRBV27 and TRBJ2-2; possible D gene TRBD1, 5 bases. Germline lookup yields CDR1 MNHEY and CDR2 SMNVEV (reference sequence). V was pared by 2 bases and J by 0 bases, with 7 bases between. This CDR3 comprises 15 residues. Here the CDR3 reads CASSLHRTNTGELFF. The DNA of the CDR3 is TGTGCCAGCAGTTTACACAGGACGAACACCGGGGAGCTGTTTTTT.

The chain employs TRBV7-3 and TRBJ2-1; TRBD1 might be the D (6 bases). Between the trimmed V and J ends, which lost 3 bases and 2 bases, there was a span of 11 bases. The CDR3 extends over 15 amino acids. Germline values: CDR1 SGHTA, CDR2 FQGTGA. The CDR3 sequence: CASSLDQGPYNEQFF. CDR3 nucleotides: TGTGCCAGCAGCTTGGATCAGGGGCCCTACAATGAGCAGTTCTTC.

This clone was recorded only once. The V and J genes are TRBV7-6 and TRBJ1-3; the match to TRBD1 covers 7 bases. V lost 1 base and J lost 0; bases outside the gene matches: 6. CDR1 and CDR2 from the germline V gene are SGHVS and FNYEAQ. CDR3 length: 17 residues. The CDR3 DNA is TGTGCCAGCAGCTTAGTGGGACAGATGGGCTCTGGAAACACCATATATTTT. It is translated as CASSLVGQMGSGNTIYF.

This clone was seen once. This chain uses TRBV7-2 with TRBJ2-1; 7 bases map to TRBD2. The CDR3 spans 13 residues. Looked up from germline, CDR1 is SGHTA and CDR2 is FQGNSA. Trimming cost V 3 bases and J 8 bases; bases outside gene matches: 4. CDR3: CASSFAGVDEQFF. The DNA for the CDR3 is TGTGCCAGCAGCTTTGCGGGAGTTGATGAGCAGTTCTTC.

The chain joins TRBV7-3 to TRBJ2-1; D may be TRBD2 (5 bases). The ends were cut back, 5 bases at V and 0 bases at J, with 14 bases in the middle. The CDR3 loop spans 16 amino acids. CDR1 SGHTA and CDR2 FQGTGA come from the germline V gene. The CDR3 DNA sequence: TGTGCCAGCAGCGCCGAGCGGAGTAGCTCCTACAATGAGCAGTTCTTC. Its translation: CASSAERSSSYNEQFF.

This clone was seen only a few times. The chain combines TRBV27 with TRBJ2-7; a possible D gene is TRBD1 (6 bases). Per the germline V gene, CDR1 is MNHEY and CDR2 is SMNVEV (reference sequence). The ends were cut back, 2 bases at V and 3 bases at J, with 11 bases in the middle. The CDR3 has 14 amino acids. The CDR3 here is CASSLSGGLYEQYF. The CDR3 bases are TGTGCCAGCAGTTTAAGTGGGGGCCTCTACGAGCAGTACTTC.

This clone was counted once. The rearrangement joins TRBV7-2 to TRBJ1-2; TRBD1 matches at 9 bases. V shed 4 bases and J 6 bases; nucleotides not matched to a gene: 15. This CDR3 spans 17 amino acids. Germline V gives CDR1 SGHTA, CDR2 FQGNSA. Here the CDR3 DNA reads TGTGCCAGCAGCTCGCCGGGACAGGGAGGGAGGGTGGATGGCTACACCTTC. It is translated as CASSSPGQGGRVDGYTF.

This clone appeared a single time. This chain links TRBV6-5 with TRBJ2-3; 9 bases align to TRBD2. CDR1 is MNHEY and CDR2 is SVGAGI in the germline V gene. V trimming: 5 bases; J trimming: 3 bases; junction bases outside the gene matches: 6. The CDR3 spans 15 residues. The CDR3 DNA sequence: TGTGCCAGCAGTCATGCTAGCGGGGTTACAGATACGCAGTATTTT. Its translation: CASSHASGVTDTQYF.